Shown below are 26 T cell receptor beta chains from a single sample sequenced in a study of identical twins. MiXCR, run by TCRdb on the 5' RACE reads, gives a single entry per CDR3 protein. The repertoire holds approximately 1.8 million distinct CDR3 sequences, with around 29% as singletons. Source material: cord blood. The receptors derive from a newborn girl in good health.

This clonotype was seen only a few times. The chain employs TRBV27 and TRBJ2-2; 10 bases fit TRBD2. This CDR3 comprises 17 residues. V lost 2 bases and J lost 3; bases outside the gene matches: 6. Per germline, CDR1 MNHEY and CDR2 SMNVEV (reference sequence). CDR3 loop: CASSLSGGAQYTGELFF. The CDR3 DNA follows: TGTGCCAGCAGTTTAAGCGGGGGGGCCCAATACACCGGGGAGCTGTTTTTT.

This clonotype was detected a few times. The chain combines TRBV4-1 with TRBJ2-2, with D unresolved. Germline lookup yields CDR1 MGHRA and CDR2 YSYEKL. The CDR3 length is 13 residues. Trimming left V 4 bases short and J 4 bases short, with 7 bases between. In nucleotides, the CDR3 is TGCGCCAGCAGCCGAGCTAGCACCGGGGAGCTGTTTTTT. It encodes CASSRASTGELFF.

In this sample, this clonotype turned up a few times. This sequence joins TRBV27 and TRBJ1-2, with a tentative D call TRBD1 (6 bases). The CDR3 sequence is 13 residues long. Per germline, CDR1 MNHEY and CDR2 SMNVEV (reference sequence). Trimming shortened V by 0 bases and J by 7 bases, and 9 bases separated the two germline ends. As DNA, the CDR3 is TGTGCCAGCAGTTTATCGAGGGGGGTTGGCTACACCTTC. Residues: CASSLSRGVGYTF.

This clonotype has just a few counts. The chain couples TRBV5-1 to TRBJ2-3; 8 bases align to TRBD1. This CDR3 is 15 amino acids long. In germline, CDR1 is SGHRS, CDR2 YFSETQ. The V and J ends lost 4 bases and 3 bases, in that order; junction bases with no gene match: 7. CDR3 region: CASSTRRDRTDTQYF. CDR3 nucleotides: TGCGCCAGCAGCACTCGCCGGGACAGGACAGATACGCAGTATTTT.

This clonotype was seen only a few times. The chain has TRBV27 and TRBJ2-7; D might be TRBD1 (6 bases). Looked up from germline, CDR1 is MNHEY and CDR2 is SMNVEV (reference sequence). This CDR3 is 15 amino acids long. V lost 5 bases, J lost 4 bases, and 18 bases lay in between. CDR3 protein: CASSPWAGVSYEQYF. The CDR3 region has the DNA TGTGCCAGCAGTCCCTGGGCAGGGGTATCGTACGAGCAGTACTTC.

The chain carries TRBV6-6 and TRBJ2-7, with no clear D. The germline V and J ends were trimmed by 7 bases and 0 bases, with 19 bases remaining between them. This CDR3 has 16 residues. Germline CDR1 is MNHNY and CDR2 is SVGAGI (reference sequence). DNA of the CDR3: TGTGCCAGCACGTTCCGGATTCGGCAGGCCTCCTACGAGCAGTACTTC. The encoded protein is CASTFRIRQASYEQYF.

The chain uses TRBV20-1 and TRBJ2-1; 10 positions agree with TRBD2. Germline lookup yields CDR1 DFQATT and CDR2 SNEGSKA (reference sequence). The junction had 8 bases not matched to a gene; V was cut back by 2 bases and J by 7 bases. The CDR3 has 15 amino acids. The CDR3 region is CSARPGGSGRNEQFF. DNA for the CDR3: TGCAGTGCTAGACCGGGGGGTAGCGGGAGGAATGAGCAGTTCTTC.

The chain uses TRBV20-1 and TRBJ1-2, with 7 bases that match TRBD1. V lost 6 bases and J lost 7; bases outside the gene matches: 11. This CDR3 spans 13 amino acids. Germline loops: CDR1 DFQATT, CDR2 SNEGSKA (reference sequence). Written as DNA, the CDR3 is TGCAGTGCCCCCCTAGGGGGCTCGGGTGGCTACACCTTC. It specifies CSAPLGGSGGYTF.

This clonotype appeared a few times. The chain is built from TRBV21-1 and TRBJ1-5. TRBV21-1 is a known pseudogene. CDR3 size: 17 residues. Written as DNA, the CDR3 is TGTGCCAGCAGCAAAGCCCTCCGGGACTCCCAAAGGCAGCCCCAGCATTTT. It specifies CASSKALRDSQRQPQHF.

This clonotype was detected only a few times. V is TRBV20-1 and J is TRBJ2-7; D is unclear. The CDR3 totals 13 residues. Germline V gene lookup returns CDR1 DFQATT and CDR2 SNEGSKA (reference sequence). Trimming stripped 0 bases from V and 6 bases from J, with 12 bases between. The CDR3 is CSARDGSRSEQYF. CDR3 in DNA: TGCAGTGCTAGAGATGGGTCCCGCAGCGAGCAGTACTTC.

There are a few counts of this clonotype. The chain carries TRBV27 and TRBJ2-7; D gene ambiguous. V lost 7 bases and J lost 5, with 15 bases in between. Germline assignment: CDR1 MNHEY and CDR2 SMNVEV (reference sequence). The CDR3 spans 13 residues. The CDR3 reads CASNVYGIHEQYF. CDR3 in DNA: TGTGCCAGCAACGTATATGGGATCCACGAGCAGTACTTC.

The J gene is TRBJ2-7, the V gene TRBV19, with D unresolved. This CDR3 is built from 14 residues. Germline V gene sequence: CDR1 LNHDA, CDR2 SQIVND (reference sequence). Trimming removed 3 bases from V and 0 bases from J, with 9 bases in between. The DNA of the CDR3 is TGTGCCAGTAGTATGGGTGGGATCTCCTACGAGCAGTACTTC. Amino acids: CASSMGGISYEQYF.

This clonotype was seen many times. The V and J genes are TRBV25-1 and TRBJ1-2; no clear D. V lost 2 bases, J lost 4 bases, and 5 bases lay in between. This CDR3 region has 12 residues. The germline CDR1 and CDR2 sequences are MGHDK and SYGVNS. This chain's CDR3 is CASSETVYGYTF. CDR3 nucleotides: TGTGCCAGCAGTGAAACGGTCTATGGCTACACCTTC.

The chain links TRBV20-1 to TRBJ2-7; TRBD2 is a possible D gene (5 bases). V lost 0 bases and J lost 0, with 12 bases in between. This CDR3 is 15 amino acids long. The germline CDR1 and CDR2 sequences are DFQATT and SNEGSKA (reference sequence). In DNA form, the CDR3 reads TGCAGTGCTAGAGATCGGGGTAGCGTCTCCTACGAGCAGTACTTC. This encodes CSARDRGSVSYEQYF.

The chain has TRBV5-6 and TRBJ1-2; a possible D gene is TRBD1 (5 bases). CDR1 SGHDT and CDR2 YYEEEE come from the germline V gene. Deletions cut 2 bases from V and 8 bases from J, with 13 bases between. The CDR3 has 13 residues. CDR3 region: CASSFNRKVGYTF. The CDR3 nucleotides are TGTGCCAGCAGCTTTAACAGGAAGGTCGGCTACACCTTC. Looking up the rest from reference TRBV5-6 and TRBJ1-2 gives the full variable domain: DAGVTQSPTHLIKTRGQQVTLRCSPKSGHDTVSWYQQALGQGPQFIFQYYEEEERQRGNFPDRFSGHQFPNYSSELNVNALLLGDSALYLCASSFNRKVGYTFGSGTRLTVV.

The chain joins TRBV5-1 to TRBJ1-2; D unresolved. Trimming left V 3 bases short and J 3 bases short, with 12 bases between. The CDR3 consists of 14 residues. The germline gives CDR1 SGHRS, CDR2 YFSETQ. The CDR3 DNA sequence: TGCGCCAGCAGCTCCGGCGGAGTGGACTATGGCTACACCTTC. It translates to CASSSGGVDYGYTF.

V is TRBV7-2 and J is TRBJ1-2; 8 bases map to TRBD1. This CDR3 is 16 amino acids long. Losses at the gene ends were 1 base for V and 0 bases for J; bases not matched to a gene: 4. Per germline, CDR1 SGHTA and CDR2 FQGNSA. The CDR3 spells CASSLDYRGSNYGYTF. DNA of the CDR3: TGTGCCAGCAGCTTAGATTACAGGGGGTCTAACTATGGCTACACCTTC.

The chain is built from TRBV29-1 and TRBJ2-1; 11 bases are a match to TRBD2. The trim removed 4 bases at V and 8 bases at J, leaving 7 bases unmatched. The CDR3 has 14 amino acids. CDR1 and CDR2 (germline): SQVTM, ANQGSEA. The CDR3 sequence is CSVVAGGPPDEQFF. Here the CDR3 DNA reads TGCAGCGTTGTAGCGGGGGGGCCCCCCGATGAGCAGTTCTTC.

Only a few counts were recorded for this clonotype. V gene TRBV20-1 combines with J gene TRBJ2-1; 7 bases are a match to TRBD2. Per the germline V gene, CDR1 is DFQATT and CDR2 is SNEGSKA (reference sequence). The CDR3 spans 14 residues. V gave up 2 bases and J gave up 3 bases; unmatched junction bases: 4. The CDR3 DNA follows: TGCAGTGCTAGAAGGACTAGGGGCTACAATGAGCAGTTCTTC. Translating it yields CSARRTRGYNEQFF.

This clonotype was detected only once. V gene TRBV9 combines with J gene TRBJ1-4, with TRBD1 as a possible D gene (6 bases). Germline V gene lookup returns CDR1 SGDLS and CDR2 YYNGEE. The CDR3 totals 15 residues. Trimming took off 3 bases at V and 8 bases at J, with 17 bases between the two ends. CDR3 protein: CASSASQGRREKLFF. The CDR3 DNA follows: TGTGCCAGCAGCGCCTCACAGGGAAGAAGGGAAAAACTGTTTTTT.

This rearrangement joins TRBV4-1 to TRBJ2-1; D is perhaps TRBD2 (6 bases). V lost 0 bases and J lost 4, with 19 bases in between. This CDR3 contains 18 residues. Germline assignment: CDR1 MGHRA and CDR2 YSYEKL. The CDR3: CASSQELPGGGTYNEQFF. The CDR3 DNA sequence: TGCGCCAGCAGCCAAGAGCTCCCCGGGGGAGGAACGTACAATGAGCAGTTCTTC.

V is TRBV29-1 and J is TRBJ1-2; D is unclear. V lost 3 bases and J lost 1, with 9 bases in between. The germline V gene encodes CDR1 SQVTM and CDR2 ANQGSEA. CDR3 length: 13 residues. This CDR3 is CSVDPRGNYGYTF. CDR3 in DNA: TGCAGCGTTGATCCCCGGGGTAACTATGGCTACACCTTC.

This clonotype was observed once. The genes are TRBV10-3 and TRBJ1-2, with D unclear. The CDR3 sequence is 15 residues long. V shed 6 bases and J shed 8 bases, with 22 bases lying between them. Germline CDR1 is ENHRY and CDR2 is SYGVKD. This chain's CDR3 is CAISSSLRESGGYTF. CDR3 coding DNA: TGTGCCATCAGCTCATCATTGAGGGAATCTGGCGGCTACACCTTC.

The chain joins TRBV10-3 to TRBJ2-1; D is unresolved. The assigned J gene may be wrong: the sequence end matches TRBJ2-7 better. The CDR3 sequence is 17 residues long. The V gene's germline CDR1 is ENHRY and CDR2 SYGVKD. The CDR3 nucleotides are TGTGCCATCAGTGAGCCCGGTTCAGTCCGCTCCTACAATGAGCAGTACTTC. This codes for CAISEPGSVRSYNEQYF.

This chain uses TRBV5-1 with TRBJ1-1; D call uncertain. The CDR3 is made up of 15 amino acids. CDR1 and CDR2 (germline): SGHRS, YFSETQ. The ends were cut back, 0 bases at V and 6 bases at J, with 15 bases in the middle. CDR3 sequence: CASSLGGRAIAEAFF. The CDR3, as DNA: TGCGCCAGCAGCTTGGGAGGGCGGGCTATAGCTGAAGCTTTCTTT.

V gene TRBV6-5 combines with J gene TRBJ2-1; 7 bases are a match to TRBD2. CDR3 length: 16 amino acids. V was clipped by 2 bases and J by 4 bases; unmatched bases: 8. The V gene's germline CDR1 is MNHEY and CDR2 SVGAGI. The DNA of the CDR3 is TGTGCCAGCAGTTACCGGGCTAGCGGCGGGTACAATGAGCAGTTCTTC. Residues: CASSYRASGGYNEQFF.